These 2 T cell receptor beta chains were all obtained from the same sample, sequenced in a study of blood T cell repertoires in COVID-19. Profiling relied on immunoSEQ multiplex PCR, and the TCRdb table lists in-frame clones only, not all of them. This table holds more than 45,000 clones, about nine tenths found once. Material: peripheral blood. The receptors shown here come from a human donor in a cohort sampled during active COVID-19.

The chain carries TRBV3-1 (or the pseudogene TRBV3-2) and TRBJ2-7; D is perhaps TRBD1 (6 bases). The CDR3 totals 13 residues. CDR1 LGHDT and CDR2 YNNKEL come from the germline V gene (reference sequence). V dropped 4 bases and J dropped 5 bases, with 12 bases sitting between them. DNA of the CDR3: TGTGCCAGCAGCCCTTTCACAGGGAACGAGCAGTACTTC. Translated, it gives CASSPFTGNEQYF.

V usage is TRBV2 and J usage is TRBJ2-3; TRBD1 matches at 8 bases. The CDR3 has 15 residues. J was trimmed by 0 bases and V by 5 bases; bases with no gene match: 4. Germline V gives CDR1 SNHLY, CDR2 FYNNEI. The CDR3 sequence: CASSPDRASTDTQYF. The CDR3 coding sequence is TGTGCCAGCAGTCCGGACAGGGCAAGCACAGATACGCAGTATTTT.